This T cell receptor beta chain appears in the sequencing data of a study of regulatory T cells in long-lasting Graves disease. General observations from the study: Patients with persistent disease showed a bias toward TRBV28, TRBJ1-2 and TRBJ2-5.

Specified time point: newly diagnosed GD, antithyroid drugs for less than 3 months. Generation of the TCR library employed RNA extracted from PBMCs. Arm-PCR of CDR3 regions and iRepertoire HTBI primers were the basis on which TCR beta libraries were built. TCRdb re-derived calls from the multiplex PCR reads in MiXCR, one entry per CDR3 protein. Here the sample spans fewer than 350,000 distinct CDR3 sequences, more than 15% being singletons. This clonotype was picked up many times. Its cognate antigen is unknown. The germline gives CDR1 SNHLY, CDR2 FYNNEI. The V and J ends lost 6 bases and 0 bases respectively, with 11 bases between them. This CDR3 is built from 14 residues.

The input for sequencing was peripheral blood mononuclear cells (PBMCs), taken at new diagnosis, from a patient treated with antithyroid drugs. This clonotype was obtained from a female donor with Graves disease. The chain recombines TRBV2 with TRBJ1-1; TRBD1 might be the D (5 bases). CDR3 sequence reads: CASRGTGLNTEAFF. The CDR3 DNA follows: TGTGCCAGCAGGGGGACGGGATTGAACACTGAAGCTTTCTTT.